This TCR beta chain appears in the sequencing data of a study of blood T cell repertoires in COVID-19. About the study: Donors in the United States, Italy and Spain gave samples during acute or convalescent COVID-19.

The data were produced by immunoSEQ multiplex PCR, yet TCRdb's version contains in-frame clones alone and is incomplete. The sample contains fewer than 500,000 clones, roughly 90% of which appear only once. This CDR3 region has 17 residues. The V gene's germline CDR1 is SGHDT and CDR2 YYEEEE. The junction had 11 bases not matched to a gene; V was cut back by 5 bases and J by 4 bases. The sequence derives from a man aged 18 to 35 with COVID-19, enrolled during active disease. V is TRBV5-6 and J is TRBJ2-2; 10 positions agree with TRBD1. Sequenced input: peripheral blood. The CDR3 DNA follows: TGTGCCAGCAGGGCGATCCGGAGGACAGGGGGCACCGGGGAGCTGTTTTTT. As protein: CASRAIRRTGGTGELFF.